The text below deals with one T cell receptor beta chain. The antigen remains unidentified. This specimen belongs to a study of CXCR3-negative and CXCR3-positive naive CD8 T cells. CDR1 MGHDK and CDR2 SYGVNS come from the germline V gene. There are 14 residues in the CDR3. Study-wide results and caveats: TRBV-TRBJ usage was alike in naive CXCR3-negative and CXCR3-positive cells but differed in memory cells. Surface CD5 matched across naive subsets, and TRB CDR3 properties served to infer TCR strength. Hydrophobicity of TRB CDR3s was greater in CXCR3-positive naive cells than in CXCR3-negative naive cells.

All TRB cDNA libraries came from 5' RACE performed with UMI labels. One entry per CDR3 protein, without DNA, is what TCRdb gives after re-calling the 5' RACE reads. Its table lists about 58,000 distinct CDR3 sequences. What was sequenced was naive CXCR3- CD8+ T cells from blood. Noted subset: CD45RO-CCR7+CD27+CD95- naive CD8+ T cells lacking CXCR3 (TNR3-). The chain links TRBV25-1 to TRBJ2-7; TCRdb selects TRBD1, and the lack of DNA leaves this call unchecked. This TCR came from a human donor in good health. Some clones in this sample may be carry-over from other donors' samples. CDR3 protein: CASSDSGERYEQYF.